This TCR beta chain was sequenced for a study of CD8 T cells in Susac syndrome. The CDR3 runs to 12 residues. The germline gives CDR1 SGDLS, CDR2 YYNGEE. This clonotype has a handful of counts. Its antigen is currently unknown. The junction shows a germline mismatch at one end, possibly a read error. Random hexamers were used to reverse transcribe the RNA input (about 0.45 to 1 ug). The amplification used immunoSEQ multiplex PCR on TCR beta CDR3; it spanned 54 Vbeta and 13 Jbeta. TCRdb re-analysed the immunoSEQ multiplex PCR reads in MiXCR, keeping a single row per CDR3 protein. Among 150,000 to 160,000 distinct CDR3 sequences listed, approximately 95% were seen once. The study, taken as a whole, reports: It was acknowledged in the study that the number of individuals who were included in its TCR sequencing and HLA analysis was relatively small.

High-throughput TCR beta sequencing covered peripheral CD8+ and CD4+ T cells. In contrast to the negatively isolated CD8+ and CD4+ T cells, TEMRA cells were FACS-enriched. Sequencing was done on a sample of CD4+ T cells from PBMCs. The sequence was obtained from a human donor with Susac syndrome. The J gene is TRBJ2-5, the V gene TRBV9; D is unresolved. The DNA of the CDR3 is TGTGCCAGCAGCGTAGCTCAAGGGACCCAGTACTTC. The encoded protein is CASSVAQGTQYF.